One sample yielded the 10 T cell receptor beta chains listed below, sequenced in a study of T cell responses to AZD1222 COVID-19 vaccine. Profiling relied on immunoSEQ multiplex PCR, and the TCRdb table lists in-frame clones only, not all of them. The sample has some 90,000 clones; approximately 91% are singletons. The sequencing here drew on peripheral blood, taken on day 0 of AZD1222 vaccination. These receptors came from an adult in good health.

This chain joins TRBV12-5 and TRBJ1-6; D is undetermined. Per germline, CDR1 LGHNT and CDR2 FRNRAP. V lost 2 bases to trimming and J lost 8 bases, with 22 bases between them. CDR3 length equals 18 residues. In nucleotides, the CDR3 is TGTGCTAGTGGTTTGCCGGGCGGGGAAGGCGAAAAAGATTCACCCCTCCACTTT. Its translation is CASGLPGGEGEKDSPLHF.

The chain employs TRBV2 and TRBJ2-7; possibly TRBD1 for D (6 bases). CDR3 length: 13 amino acids. Germline CDR1 SNHLY, CDR2 FYNNEI. Trimming removed 4 bases from V and 5 bases from J, with 12 bases in between. The CDR3 region has the DNA TGTGCCAGCAGTGTACAGCCAGGGGACGAGCAGTACTTC. Translation gives CASSVQPGDEQYF.

This clone came up a few times. The chain links TRBV7-9 to TRBJ2-7; D assignment may be TRBD1 or TRBD2 (5 bases each). The CDR3 is 13 amino acids. The germline CDR1 and CDR2 sequences are SEHNR and FQNEAQ (reference sequence). Trimming took 5 bases from V and 7 from J, leaving 15 bases between them. CDR3 in DNA: TGTGCCAGCAGCCCCTCTCTGGGGACGGAGCAGTACTTC. Residues: CASSPSLGTEQYF.

CDR3 amino acids: CASSPGGNSPLHF. In nucleotides, the CDR3 is TGTGCCAGCAGCCCCGGGGGGAATTCACCCCTCCACTTT. The gene calls are TRBV12-3 or TRBV12-4 and TRBJ1-6; D possibly corresponds to TRBD1 (5 bases). V lost 6 bases and J lost 7, with 10 bases in between. This CDR3 region has 13 residues.

The chain is built from TRBV5-6 and TRBJ1-2, with D possibly being TRBD1 (5 bases). This CDR3 is 13 amino acids long. V gave up 2 bases and J gave up 4 bases, with 9 bases separating them. Germline lookup yields CDR1 SGHDT and CDR2 YYEEEE. This chain's CDR3 is CASSFRQGYGYTF. The DNA of the CDR3 is TGTGCCAGCAGCTTTAGGCAGGGCTATGGCTACACCTTC. Full variable domain (outside the CDR3, taken from reference TRBV5-6 and TRBJ1-2): DAGVTQSPTHLIKTRGQQVTLRCSPKSGHDTVSWYQQALGQGPQFIFQYYEEEERQRGNFPDRFSGHQFPNYSSELNVNALLLGDSALYLCASSFRQGYGYTFGSGTRLTVV.

In this sample, this clone turned up once. The CDR3 loop reads CASSDGTAEKLFF. CDR3 DNA sequence: TGTGCCAGCAGTGACGGGACAGCGGAAAAACTGTTTTTT. V gene TRBV2 combines with J gene TRBJ1-4; 7 bases align to TRBD1. This CDR3 spans 13 amino acids. The ends lost 3 bases at V and 8 bases at J; junction bases unmatched: 3. The V gene's germline CDR1 is SNHLY and CDR2 FYNNEI.

This chain links TRBV11-2 with TRBJ2-3; 8 bases agree with TRBD2. Germline values: CDR1 SGHAT, CDR2 FQNNGV. This CDR3 contains 14 residues. V was clipped by 2 bases and J by 4 bases; unmatched bases: 2. The CDR3 DNA sequence: TGTGCCAGCAGCTTATTAGCGGGGTCAGATACGCAGTATTTT. The encoded protein is CASSLLAGSDTQYF.

This clone was seen more than once but under ten times. The chain uses TRBV7-9 and TRBJ1-2; D is unresolved. The germline CDR1 and CDR2 sequences are SEHNR and FQNEAQ (reference sequence). The V and J ends lost 7 bases and 5 bases respectively, with 5 bases between them. CDR3 length: 10 amino acids. The CDR3 coding sequence is TGTGCCAGCACCCAATATGGCTACACCTTC. The encoded protein is CASTQYGYTF.

The chain carries TRBV27 and TRBJ2-5; 15 bases agree with TRBD2. CDR3 size: 18 residues. Germline CDR1 MNHEY, CDR2 SMNVEV (reference sequence). The V segment lost 2 bases and the J segment 2 bases; nucleotides outside the gene matches: 6. Written as DNA, the CDR3 is TGTGCCAGCAGTTTAGGGACTAGCGGGAGGAGGGGGCAAGAGACCCAGTACTTC. It is translated as CASSLGTSGRRGQETQYF.

This chain joins TRBV19 and TRBJ2-1, with D possibly TRBD1 on 6 matching bases. The CDR3 has 14 amino acids. Looked up from germline, CDR1 is LNHDA and CDR2 is SQIVND (reference sequence). Between the trimmed V and J ends, which lost 7 bases and 3 bases, there was a span of 13 bases. CDR3 nucleotide sequence: TGTGCCAGTACCGGACAGCTCGACTACAATGAGCAGTTCTTC. This translates into CASTGQLDYNEQFF.